The rows below give T cell receptor beta chains drawn from one sample of a study of T cells in Graves' hyperthyroidism and ophthalmopathy. TCRdb reprocessed the multiplex PCR reads with MiXCR, giving one entry per CDR3 protein. The table records approximately 720,000 distinct CDR3 sequences, roughly 20% of them present only once. The sample comprised blood. The receptor source for this set is a woman aged 45-65 years with Graves' hyperthyroidism that later progressed to Graves' ophthalmopathy. Each CDR3 is given with its conserved first and last residue. Fields, in order: clone size, D gene, V gene, J gene, CDR3 DNA, CDR3 protein. D genes are given only for firm matches. The size of a clone is reported for some rows only, either as once, few or many, or as a class for expanded clones.

clone_size: NA; d_call: NA; v_call: TRBV7-9; j_call: TRBJ2-5; cdr3_nt: TGTGCCAGCAGCCAACTACTGGGAGAGACCCAGTACTTC; cdr3_aa: CASSQLLGETQYF
clone_size: NA; d_call: NA; v_call: TRBV11-1; j_call: TRBJ2-3; cdr3_nt: TGTGCCAGCAGTAGTGGAGGACGGGGCGGGCCAGATACGCAGTATTTT; cdr3_aa: CASSSGGRGGPDTQYF
clone_size: NA; d_call: NA; v_call: TRBV30; j_call: TRBJ1-4; cdr3_nt: TGTGCCTGGAGTGCGGCCGACAATGAAAAACTGTTTTTT; cdr3_aa: CAWSAADNEKLFF
clone_size: many; d_call: NA; v_call: TRBV2; j_call: TRBJ1-2; cdr3_nt: TGTGCCAGCAGGGGCCTTCACTATGGCTACACCTTC; cdr3_aa: CASRGLHYGYTF
clone_size: few; d_call: NA; v_call: TRBV6-1; j_call: TRBJ1-4; cdr3_nt: TGTGCCAGCAGTGAAGCGTGGGGGGCGGGCGAAAAACTGTTTTTT; cdr3_aa: CASSEAWGAGEKLFF
clone_size: NA; d_call: NA; v_call: TRBV6-1; j_call: TRBJ1-1; cdr3_nt: TGTGCCAGCAGTGAATTGGGGAAGTACACTGAAGCTTTCTTT; cdr3_aa: CASSELGKYTEAFF
clone_size: many; d_call: NA; v_call: TRBV29-1; j_call: TRBJ1-1; cdr3_nt: TGCAGCGTTGAAGAGGTCCTGAAGACTGAAGCTTTCTTT; cdr3_aa: CSVEEVLKTEAFF
clone_size: NA; d_call: NA; v_call: TRBV24-1; j_call: TRBJ1-2; cdr3_nt: TGTGCCACCCGGGGGAAGACAGATAACTATGGCTACACCTTC; cdr3_aa: CATRGKTDNYGYTF
clone_size: NA; d_call: TRBD1; v_call: TRBV29-1; j_call: TRBJ2-3; cdr3_nt: TGCAGCGTGGCCTTACAGGGGCCCACAGATACGCAGTATTTT; cdr3_aa: CSVALQGPTDTQYF
clone_size: few; d_call: NA; v_call: TRBV19; j_call: TRBJ1-4; cdr3_nt: TGTGCCAGTAGTGAGTCACCGCCCTTGGAAAAACTGTTTTTT; cdr3_aa: CASSESPPLEKLFF
clone_size: NA; d_call: NA; v_call: TRBV7-6; j_call: TRBJ1-4; cdr3_nt: TGTGCCAGCAGCTTTACAGCCCGTTTCTCGGCTAATGAAAAACTGTTTTTT; cdr3_aa: CASSFTARFSANEKLFF
clone_size: few; d_call: NA; v_call: TRBV11-2; j_call: TRBJ2-1; cdr3_nt: TGTGCCAGCAGCCACCCCTTGGGGTCCAACAATGAGCAGTTCTTC; cdr3_aa: CASSHPLGSNNEQFF
clone_size: many; d_call: TRBD1; v_call: TRBV12-3/TRBV12-4; j_call: TRBJ1-1; cdr3_nt: TGTGCCAGCAGAGCCTCAGGGGGGCGCGAAGCTTTCTTT; cdr3_aa: CASRASGGREAFF
clone_size: few; d_call: TRBD1; v_call: TRBV19; j_call: TRBJ2-4; cdr3_nt: TGTGCCAGTGGAAAACAGGGGGAAGCCAAAAACATTCAGTACTTC; cdr3_aa: CASGKQGEAKNIQYF
clone_size: many; d_call: TRBD1; v_call: TRBV6-6; j_call: TRBJ1-2; cdr3_nt: TGTGCCAGCAGTTACAAGAGGGACAGGGTCATCGTGTATGGCTACACCTTC; cdr3_aa: CASSYKRDRVIVYGYTF
clone_size: NA; d_call: NA; v_call: TRBV6-1; j_call: TRBJ2-7; cdr3_nt: TGTGCCAGCAGTCGCAGTAGCGACGAGCAGTACTTC; cdr3_aa: CASSRSSDEQYF
clone_size: many; d_call: NA; v_call: TRBV6-1; j_call: TRBJ2-5; cdr3_nt: TGTGCCAGCAGGGAGCACGGGGTAAAAGAGACCCAGTACTTC; cdr3_aa: CASREHGVKETQYF
clone_size: NA; d_call: NA; v_call: TRBV2; j_call: TRBJ1-4; cdr3_nt: TGTGCCAGCAGTGACCAGACAGATTATGAAAAACTGTTTTTT; cdr3_aa: CASSDQTDYEKLFF
clone_size: few; d_call: NA; v_call: TRBV6-2/TRBV6-3; j_call: TRBJ2-3; cdr3_nt: TGTGCCAGCAGTTCTACGACCTCTTTAGGGACGCAGTATTTT; cdr3_aa: CASSSTTSLGTQYF
clone_size: many; d_call: NA; v_call: TRBV2; j_call: TRBJ1-1; cdr3_nt: TGTGCCAGCAGTGTCGCAGAGAACACTGAAGCTTTCTTT; cdr3_aa: CASSVAENTEAFF
clone_size: few; d_call: NA; v_call: TRBV7-9; j_call: TRBJ1-4; cdr3_nt: TGTGCCAGCAGCCCAAGATTTGGGGAAAAACTGTTTTTT; cdr3_aa: CASSPRFGEKLFF
clone_size: NA; d_call: TRBD1; v_call: TRBV7-2; j_call: TRBJ2-3; cdr3_nt: TGTGCCAGCAGCTTTTACAGGGGGCGATCAGATACGCAGTATTTT; cdr3_aa: CASSFYRGRSDTQYF